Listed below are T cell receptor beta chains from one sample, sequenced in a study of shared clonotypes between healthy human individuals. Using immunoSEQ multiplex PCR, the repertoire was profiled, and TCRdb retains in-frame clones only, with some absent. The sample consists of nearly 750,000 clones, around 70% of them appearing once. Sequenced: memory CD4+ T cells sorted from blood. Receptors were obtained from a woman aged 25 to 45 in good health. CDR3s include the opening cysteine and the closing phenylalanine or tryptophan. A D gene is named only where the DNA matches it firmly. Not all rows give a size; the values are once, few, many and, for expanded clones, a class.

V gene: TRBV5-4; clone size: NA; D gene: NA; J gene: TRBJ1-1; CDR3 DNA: TGTGCCAGCAGCCGGGGAAACACTGAAGCTTTCTTT; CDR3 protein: CASSRGNTEAFF
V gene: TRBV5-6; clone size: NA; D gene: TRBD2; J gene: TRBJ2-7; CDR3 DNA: TGTGCCAGCAGCTTGGGTGGACTAGCGGGAGGGCGTGAGCAGTACTTC; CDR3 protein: CASSLGGLAGGREQYF
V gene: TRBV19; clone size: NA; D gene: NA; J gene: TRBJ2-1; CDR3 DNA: TGTGCCAGTAGTACCCTATCCTACAATGAGCAGTTCTTC; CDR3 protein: CASSTLSYNEQFF
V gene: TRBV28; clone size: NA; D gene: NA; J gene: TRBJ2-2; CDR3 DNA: TGTGCCAGCAGTTTGGTCCGGGATTTTGGCACCGGGGAGCTGTTTTTT; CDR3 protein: CASSLVRDFGTGELFF
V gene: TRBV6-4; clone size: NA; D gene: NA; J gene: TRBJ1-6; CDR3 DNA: TGTGCCAGCAGTGACGGGGGCGAAAATTCACCCCTCCACTTT; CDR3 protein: CASSDGGENSPLHF
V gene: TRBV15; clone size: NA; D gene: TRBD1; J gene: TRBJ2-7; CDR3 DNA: TGTGCCACCAGCAGGTCCTCCGGGACAGGTTCCTACGAGCAGTACTTC; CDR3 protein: CATSRSSGTGSYEQYF
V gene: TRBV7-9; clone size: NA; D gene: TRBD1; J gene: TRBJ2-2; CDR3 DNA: TGTGCCAGCAGCAGAGGGACAGGGGACACCGGGGAGCTGTTTTTT; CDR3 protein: CASSRGTGDTGELFF
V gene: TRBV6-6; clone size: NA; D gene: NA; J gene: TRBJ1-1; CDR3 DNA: TGTGCCAGCAGTACCCAGGGGTTTGGCACTGAAGCTTTCTTT; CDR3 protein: CASSTQGFGTEAFF
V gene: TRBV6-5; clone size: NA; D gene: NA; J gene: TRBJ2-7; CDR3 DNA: TGTGCCAGCAGAATCACGACAGGCTACGAGCAGTACTTC; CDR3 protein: CASRITTGYEQYF
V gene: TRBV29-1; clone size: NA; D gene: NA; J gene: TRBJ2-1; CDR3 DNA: TGCAGCGTCTCCACGGCTAATGTGGATTACAATGAGCAGTTCTTC; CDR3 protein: CSVSTANVDYNEQFF
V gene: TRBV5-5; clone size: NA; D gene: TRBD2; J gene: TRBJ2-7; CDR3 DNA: TGTGCCAGCAGCGGGGGACTAGCGGACTACGAGCAGTACTTC; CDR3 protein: CASSGGLADYEQYF
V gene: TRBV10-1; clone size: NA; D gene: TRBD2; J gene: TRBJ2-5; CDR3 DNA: TGCGCCAGCAGTGAAGCGGGAGGTATAGAGACCCAGTACTTC; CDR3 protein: CASSEAGGIETQYF
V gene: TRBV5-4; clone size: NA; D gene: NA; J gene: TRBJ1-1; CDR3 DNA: TGTGCCAGCAGCTCCCGGTGGGTCACTGAAGCTTTCTTT; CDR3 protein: CASSSRWVTEAFF
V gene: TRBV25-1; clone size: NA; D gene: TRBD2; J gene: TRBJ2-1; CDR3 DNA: TGTGCCAGCAGTGAATCCGGGGGGACGGGGGAGCAGTTCTTC; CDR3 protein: CASSESGGTGEQFF
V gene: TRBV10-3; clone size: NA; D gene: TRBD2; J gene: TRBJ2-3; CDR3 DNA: TGTGCCATCAGTGCCGGGACTAGCGGTTCTGATACGCAGTATTTT; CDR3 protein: CAISAGTSGSDTQYF
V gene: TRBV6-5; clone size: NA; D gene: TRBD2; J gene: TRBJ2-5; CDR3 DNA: TGTGCCAGCAGTGGAACTAGCGCTAAAAAAGAGACCCAGTACTTC; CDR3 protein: CASSGTSAKKETQYF
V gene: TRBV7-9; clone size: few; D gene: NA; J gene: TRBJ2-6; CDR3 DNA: TGTGCCAGCAGCTTAGTCAGCTCTGGGGCCAACGTCCTGACTTTC; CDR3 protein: CASSLVSSGANVLTF
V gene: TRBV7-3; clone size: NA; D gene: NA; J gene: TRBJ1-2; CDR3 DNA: TGTGCCAGCAGCTTAGGGGGGTTAGGCTACACCTTC; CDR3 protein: CASSLGGLGYTF
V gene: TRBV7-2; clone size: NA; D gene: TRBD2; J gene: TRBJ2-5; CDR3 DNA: TGTGCCAGCAGCTTACCTAGTGGCGGGAGAAGGGAGACCCAGTACTTC; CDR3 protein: CASSLPSGGRRETQYF
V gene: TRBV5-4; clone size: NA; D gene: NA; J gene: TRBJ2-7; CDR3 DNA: TGTGCCAGCAGCCCCACGCGGGCCCAGGGGACCGAGCAGTACTTC; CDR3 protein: CASSPTRAQGTEQYF
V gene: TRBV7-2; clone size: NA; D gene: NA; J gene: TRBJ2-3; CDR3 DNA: TGTGCCAGCAGCCCAACCCTCCGGGAGAGCACAGATACGCAGTATTTT; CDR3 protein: CASSPTLRESTDTQYF
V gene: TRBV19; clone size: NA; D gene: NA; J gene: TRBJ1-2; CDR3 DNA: TGTGCCAGTAGTATACGTCCGCAGGATCCAACCTATGGCTACACCTTC; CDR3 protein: CASSIRPQDPTYGYTF
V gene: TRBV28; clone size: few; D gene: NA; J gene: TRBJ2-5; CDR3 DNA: TGTGCCACATATCGGACCGCCGGGGAGACCCAGTACTTC; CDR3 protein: CATYRTAGETQYF
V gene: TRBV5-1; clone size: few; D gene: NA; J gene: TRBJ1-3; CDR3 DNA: TGCGCCAGCAGCGTCGGGAGTGGGAGCGGAAACACCATATATTTT; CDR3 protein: CASSVGSGSGNTIYF
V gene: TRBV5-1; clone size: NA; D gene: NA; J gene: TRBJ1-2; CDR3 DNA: TGCGCCAGCAGCTGGGAGACTTCCAGCAGAGGTGGCTACACCTTC; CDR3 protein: CASSWETSSRGGYTF
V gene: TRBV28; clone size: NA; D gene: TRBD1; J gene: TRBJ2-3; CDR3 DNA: TGTGCCAGCGCCGAAAGGACAGGGGGTACGCAGTATTTT; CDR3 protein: CASAERTGGTQYF
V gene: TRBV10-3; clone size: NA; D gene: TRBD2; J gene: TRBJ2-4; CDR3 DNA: TGTGCCATCAGATTCCTAGCGGGAGGAGCCAAAAACATTCAGTACTTC; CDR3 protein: CAIRFLAGGAKNIQYF
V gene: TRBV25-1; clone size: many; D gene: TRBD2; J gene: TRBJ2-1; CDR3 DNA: TGTGCCAGCAGTGAATACGGGCTAGCGGGCTTCTGCTACAATGAGCAGTTCTTC; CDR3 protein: CASSEYGLAGFCYNEQFF
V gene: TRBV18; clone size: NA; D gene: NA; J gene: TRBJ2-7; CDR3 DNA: TGTGCCAGCTCACCGGCCTCGGCCTACGAGCAGTACTTC; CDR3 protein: CASSPASAYEQYF
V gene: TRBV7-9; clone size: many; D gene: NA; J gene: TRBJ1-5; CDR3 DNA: TGTGCCAGCAGCGTAGGTATGGGTCTCAATCAGCCCCAGCATTTT; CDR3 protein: CASSVGMGLNQPQHF
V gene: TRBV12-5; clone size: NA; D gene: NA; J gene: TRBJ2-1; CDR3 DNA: TGTGCTAGTGGTTTGGTACTAGGGAGTAGTTGGAATGAGCAGTTCTTC; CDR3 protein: CASGLVLGSSWNEQFF
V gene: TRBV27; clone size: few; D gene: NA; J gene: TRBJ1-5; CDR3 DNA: TGTGCCAGCAGTTTCAACAGGGATCAGCCCCAGCATTTT; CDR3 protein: CASSFNRDQPQHF
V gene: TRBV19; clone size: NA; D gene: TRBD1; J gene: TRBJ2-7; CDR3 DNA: TGTGCCAGTAGTACCCGGGACAGGGTCAACGAGCAGTACTTC; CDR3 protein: CASSTRDRVNEQYF
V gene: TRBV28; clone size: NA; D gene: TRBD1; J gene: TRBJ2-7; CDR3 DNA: TGTGCCAGCAGTTTAATCGGACAGGGGTTTCACGAGCAGTACTTC; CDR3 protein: CASSLIGQGFHEQYF
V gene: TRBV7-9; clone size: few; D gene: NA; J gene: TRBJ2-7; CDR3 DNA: TGTGCCAGCAGCCCCACGTGGAATAACTACGAGCAGTACTTC; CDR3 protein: CASSPTWNNYEQYF
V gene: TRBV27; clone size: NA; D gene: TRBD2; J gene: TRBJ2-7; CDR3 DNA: TGTGCCAGCAGTTCAAAGGGACTAGCGGGAGTCCACGAGCAGTACTTC; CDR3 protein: CASSSKGLAGVHEQYF
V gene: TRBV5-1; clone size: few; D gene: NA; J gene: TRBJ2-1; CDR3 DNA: TGCGCCAGCAGCCTGGGACGGGCTTTGGATGAGCAGTTCTTC; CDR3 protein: CASSLGRALDEQFF
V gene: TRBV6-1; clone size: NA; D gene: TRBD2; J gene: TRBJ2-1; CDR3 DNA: TGTGCCAGCAGTGGGGGACTAGCGGGGTACTACAATGAGCAGTTCTTC; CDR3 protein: CASSGGLAGYYNEQFF
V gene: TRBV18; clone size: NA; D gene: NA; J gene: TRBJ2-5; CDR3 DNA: TGTGCCAGCTCAATCGGTGGGCAAGAGACCCAGTACTTC; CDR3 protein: CASSIGGQETQYF
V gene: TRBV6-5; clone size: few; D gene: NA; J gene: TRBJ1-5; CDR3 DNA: TGTGCCAGCAGTTCGACAGGAGGCAATCAGCCCCAGCATTTT; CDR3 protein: CASSSTGGNQPQHF
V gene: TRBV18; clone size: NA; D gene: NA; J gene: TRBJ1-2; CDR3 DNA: TGTGCCAGCTCATCCGACAGTAACTATGGCTACACCTTC; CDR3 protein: CASSSDSNYGYTF
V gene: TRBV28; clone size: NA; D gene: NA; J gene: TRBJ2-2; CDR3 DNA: TGTGCCAGCAGTCGGGGGTGGACGACCGGGGAGCTGTTTTTT; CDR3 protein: CASSRGWTTGELFF
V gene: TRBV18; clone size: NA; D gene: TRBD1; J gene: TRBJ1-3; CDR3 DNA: TGTGCCAGCTCACCACCGGGACAGCTTACAAGCTCTGGAAACACCATATATTTT; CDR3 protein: CASSPPGQLTSSGNTIYF
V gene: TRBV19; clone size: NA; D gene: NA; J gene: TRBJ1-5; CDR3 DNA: TGTGCCAGTAGTATAGATCGGGAGGGAGATCAGCCCCAGCATTTT; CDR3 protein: CASSIDREGDQPQHF
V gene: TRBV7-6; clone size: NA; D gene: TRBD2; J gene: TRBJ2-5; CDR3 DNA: TGTGCCAGCAGCTGGGGATTAGGCCGGACTAGCGGGCAAGAGACCCAGTACTTC; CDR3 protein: CASSWGLGRTSGQETQYF
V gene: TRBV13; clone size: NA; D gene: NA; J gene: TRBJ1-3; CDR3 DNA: TGTGCCAGCAGCTTATCAGGGCTGAGCTCTGGAAACACCATATATTTT; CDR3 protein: CASSLSGLSSGNTIYF
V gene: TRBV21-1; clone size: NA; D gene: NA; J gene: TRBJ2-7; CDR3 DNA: TGTGTCCCTCGCTGGCGGGACAGGGGCCTCGCGGCCTACGAGCAGTACTTC; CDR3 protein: CVPRWRDRGLAAYEQYF
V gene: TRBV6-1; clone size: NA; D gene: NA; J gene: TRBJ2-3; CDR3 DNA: TGTGCCAGCAGTGGAGATTTCGGACAGAGCACAGATACGCAGTATTTT; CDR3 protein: CASSGDFGQSTDTQYF
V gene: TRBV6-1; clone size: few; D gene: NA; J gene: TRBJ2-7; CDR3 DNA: TGTGCCAGCAGTGAAATCCCCTACGAGCAGTACTTC; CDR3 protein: CASSEIPYEQYF
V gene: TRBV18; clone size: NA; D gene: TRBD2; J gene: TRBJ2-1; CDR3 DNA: TGTGCCAGCTCACCACCTGGAGGGAGGGGATTTCGGGGTGAGCAGTTCTTC; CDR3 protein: CASSPPGGRGFRGEQFF
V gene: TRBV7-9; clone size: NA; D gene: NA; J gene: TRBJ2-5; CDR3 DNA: TGTGCCAGCAGTCCCCTGCCAGGTCAAGAGACCCAGTACTTC; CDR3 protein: CASSPLPGQETQYF
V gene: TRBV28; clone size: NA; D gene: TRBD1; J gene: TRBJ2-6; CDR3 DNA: TGTGCCAGCAGGGAGGACAGGGGGCGGTTTAGCTCTGGGGCCAACGTCCTGACTTTC; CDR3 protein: CASREDRGRFSSGANVLTF
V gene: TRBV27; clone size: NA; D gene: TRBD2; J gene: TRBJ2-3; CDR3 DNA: TGTGCCAGCAGACCTAAAGGGACTAGCGGGAGACGGGGCACAGATACGCAGTATTTT; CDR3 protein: CASRPKGTSGRRGTDTQYF
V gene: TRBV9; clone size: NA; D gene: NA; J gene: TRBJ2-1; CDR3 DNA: TGTGCCAGCAGCGTAGGGACCAATGGGGAGCAGTTCTTC; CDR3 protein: CASSVGTNGEQFF
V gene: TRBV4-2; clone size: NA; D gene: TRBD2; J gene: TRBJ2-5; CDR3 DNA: TGTGCCAGCAGCCAAGGAGTTAGCGGGAGAACGGGGGAGACCCAGTACTTC; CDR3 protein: CASSQGVSGRTGETQYF
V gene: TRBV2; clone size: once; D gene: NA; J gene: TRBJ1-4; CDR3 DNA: TGTGCCAGCCGGTCCCGGGGTACAACTAATGAAAAACTGTTTTTT; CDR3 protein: CASRSRGTTNEKLFF
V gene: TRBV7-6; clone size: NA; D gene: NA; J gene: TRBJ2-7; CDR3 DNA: TGTGCCAGCAGCCCTTTTGGGGGGGGGCGAGTAACCGTCGAGCAGTACTTC; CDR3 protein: CASSPFGGGRVTVEQYF